This TCR beta chain is drawn from a study of CD8 T cells in Susac syndrome. The V gene's germline CDR1 is DFQATT and CDR2 SNEGSKA (reference sequence). This CDR3 contains 11 residues. The V gene lost 2 bases and the J gene lost 3 bases, with 5 bases spanning the gap. The count of this clonotype is one. CD8+ and CD4+ T cells from blood underwent TCR beta sequencing. TEMRA cells were enriched by FACS, while CD8+ and CD4+ T cells were obtained through a negative isolation that was performed magnetically. When the RNA was reverse transcribed, random hexamers were used with an input of 0.5 to 1 ug. Multiplex PCR with immunoSEQ amplified the TCR beta CDR3 across 54 Vbeta and 13 Jbeta. TCRdb independently ran MiXCR on the immunoSEQ multiplex PCR reads; one entry per CDR3 protein. The table has 180,000 or so distinct CDR3 sequences, roughly 94% seen once.

The origin of this receptor is a human donor in good health. The sample comprised CD4+ T cells from PBMCs. This chain joins TRBV20-1 and TRBJ2-7; no definite D call. In nucleotides, the CDR3 is TGCAGTGCTAGATCCGACTACGAGCAGTACGTC. Protein sequence: CSARSDYEQYV.